The entry below gives a single T cell receptor beta chain sequence along with its context. The data originate from a study of technical replicates of blood from several donors. Trimming removed 5 bases at V and 5 bases at J, with 6 bases between. Germline CDR1 reads KGHSH; CDR2 reads LQKENI. The CDR3 runs 12 residues. Assay used: immunoSEQ multiplex PCR; TCRdb lists only in-frame clones, some missing. The repertoire holds around 71,000 clones, with more than 90% as singletons. Source material: T cells isolated from PBMCs. J is TRBJ1-4 and V is TRBV18; D may be TRBD1 (6 bases). This receptor was taken from a human donor in good health. CDR3 coding DNA: TGTGCCAGCTCAGGACAGAATGAAAAACTGTTTTTT. Amino acid sequence: CASSGQNEKLFF.